The source of this T cell receptor (beta chain) is a study of beta chain features in type 1 diabetes. Study information: In age, gender and cell yields, patients were similar to healthy donors. Study-level points and caveats: Shorter TCRB CDR3s, moderately but significantly so, were found in Type 1 diabetes patients in all four CD4+ subsets.

The CDR3 sequence is 13 residues long. Trimming left V 4 bases short and J 7 bases short, with 8 bases between. CDR1 and CDR2 (germline): SNHLY, FYNNEI. A remark on this clone: Its antigen is not known.

The isolated RNA, all of it, was reverse transcribed, so expressed TCRB transcripts were what got sequenced. The method was immunoSEQ multiplex PCR; TCRdb's version includes in-frame clones alone and lacks a portion of them. This table has almost 350,000 clones, approximately 10% appearing once. The sequencing sample was made of central memory CD4+ T cells from blood. The chain carries TRBV2 and TRBJ1-6; D gene uncertain. The receptor was isolated from a man under 40 with type 1 diabetes. In nucleotides, the CDR3 is TGTGCCAGCAGTGGGGCCGTAAATTCACCCCTCCACTTT. Residues: CASSGAVNSPLHF.